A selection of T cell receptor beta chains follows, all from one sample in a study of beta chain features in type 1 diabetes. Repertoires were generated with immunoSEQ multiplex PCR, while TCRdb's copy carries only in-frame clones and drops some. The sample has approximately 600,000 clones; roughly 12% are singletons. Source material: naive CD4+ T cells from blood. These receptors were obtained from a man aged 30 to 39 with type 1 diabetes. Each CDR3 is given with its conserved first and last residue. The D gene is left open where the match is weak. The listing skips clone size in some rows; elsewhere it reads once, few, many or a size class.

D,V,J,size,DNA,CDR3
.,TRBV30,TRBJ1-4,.,TGTGCCTGGACACAAAGAGAAAAACTGTTTTTT,CAWTQREKLFF
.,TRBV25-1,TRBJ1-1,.,TGTGCCAGCAGTGTTAGGGAATATACTGAAGCTTTCTTT,CASSVREYTEAFF
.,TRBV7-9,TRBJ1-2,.,TGTGCCGGAATAAGGCCGGGGGCCCCCTATGGCTACACCTTC,CAGIRPGAPYGYTF
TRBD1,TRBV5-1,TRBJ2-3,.,TGCGCCAGCAGCTTGTCGACAGGGGGCCACACAGATACGCAGTATTTT,CASSLSTGGHTDTQYF
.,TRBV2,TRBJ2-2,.,TGTGCCAGCAGCAGAAACGAGCTGGCGGGCGGGGAGCTGTTTTTT,CASSRNELAGGELFF
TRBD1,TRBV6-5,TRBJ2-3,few,TGTGCCAGTACAGGGGCTAGCACAGATACGCAGTATTTT,CASTGASTDTQYF
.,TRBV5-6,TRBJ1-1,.,TGTGCCAGCAGCTGGGGGGGCACTGAAGCTTTCTTT,CASSWGGTEAFF
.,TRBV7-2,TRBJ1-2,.,TGTGCCAGCAGCTCCCGACGACAGAGCCTTTATGGCTACACCTTC,CASSSRRQSLYGYTF
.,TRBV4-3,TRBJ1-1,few,TGCGCCAGCAGCCCGAACCCAGGGGAGGTTGGTGAAGCTTTCTTT,CASSPNPGEVGEAFF
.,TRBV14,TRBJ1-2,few,TGTGCCAGCAGCCAAGAGGGCAGGGGCCTCGGTGGCTACACCTTC,CASSQEGRGLGGYTF
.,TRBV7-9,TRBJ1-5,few,TGTGCCAGCAGCTTAGGCGACAGGCCGAATCAGCCCCAGCATTTT,CASSLGDRPNQPQHF
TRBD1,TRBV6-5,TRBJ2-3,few,TGTGCCAGCGGGGACAGGGGGACAGATACGCAGTATTTT,CASGDRGTDTQYF
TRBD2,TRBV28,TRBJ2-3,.,TGTGCCAGCAGTGTGGGGGGGAGAACGCAGTATTTT,CASSVGGRTQYF
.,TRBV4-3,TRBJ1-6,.,TGCGCCAGCAGCCTCGGGGAGGGGTATTCACCCCTCCACTTT,CASSLGEGYSPLHF
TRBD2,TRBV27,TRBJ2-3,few,TGTGCCACAACCCCAGCGGGGGGCACAGATACGCAGTATTTT,CATTPAGGTDTQYF
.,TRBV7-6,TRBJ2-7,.,TGTGCCAGCAGCTTAGTGGCCAGAGGGGCCTACGAGCAGTACTTC,CASSLVARGAYEQYF
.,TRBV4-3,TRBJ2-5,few,TGCGCCAGCAGTCTTGGGGGAGCAGGAGAGACCCAGTACTTC,CASSLGGAGETQYF
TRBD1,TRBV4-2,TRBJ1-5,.,TGTGCCAGCAGCCAAGAGGGTCGGACAGGCCGAGGGCCCCAGCATTTT,CASSQEGRTGRGPQHF
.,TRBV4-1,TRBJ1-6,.,TGCGCCAGCAGCCGAGTACAGGACCGGGATTCACCCCTCCACTTT,CASSRVQDRDSPLHF
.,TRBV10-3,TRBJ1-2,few,TGTGCCATCAGTGAGAACGAGTCAACCGCTTTC,CAISENESTAF
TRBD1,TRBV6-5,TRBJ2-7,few,TGTGCCAGCAGCCGACAGGGTGAGCAGTACTTC,CASSRQGEQYF
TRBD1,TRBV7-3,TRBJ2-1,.,TGTGCCAGCAGCATCACCGGGACAGGAGCAAATGAGCAGTTCTTC,CASSITGTGANEQFF
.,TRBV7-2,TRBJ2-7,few,TGTGCCAGCAGCTTATACCCCGTCACCTACGAGCAGTACTTC,CASSLYPVTYEQYF
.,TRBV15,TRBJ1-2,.,TGTGCCACCAGCACCCGGACAGAGGGTGCTCGCACCTTC,CATSTRTEGARTF
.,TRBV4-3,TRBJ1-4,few,TGCGCCAGCAGCCAAGCGTTGGGCGAAGGTGAAAAACTGTTTTTT,CASSQALGEGEKLFF
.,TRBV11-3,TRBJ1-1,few,TGTGCCAGCAGCACCAGTGGGACAACGAACACTGAAGCTTTCTTT,CASSTSGTTNTEAFF
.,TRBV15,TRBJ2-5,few,TGTGCCACCAGCAAATCTAAGGGGGTCCCAGAGACCCAGTACTTC,CATSKSKGVPETQYF
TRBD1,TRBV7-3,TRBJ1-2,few,TGTGCCAGCAGTAGACAGGGGGCTGAAGGCTACACCTTC,CASSRQGAEGYTF
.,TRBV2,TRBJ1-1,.,TGTGCCAGCACCGGGGCTGGAGGCACTGAAGCTTTCTTT,CASTGAGGTEAFF
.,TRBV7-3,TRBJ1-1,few,TGTGCCAGCAGTCCAGGCCGGAACACTGAAGCTTTCTTT,CASSPGRNTEAFF
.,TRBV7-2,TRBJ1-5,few,TGTGCCAGCAGCTTAGTCGGGGGCGGCCGCAATCAGCCCCAGCATTTT,CASSLVGGGRNQPQHF
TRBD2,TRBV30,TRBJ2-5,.,TGTGCCTGGAAGTTTAGCGGGGGGGCAGAGACCCAGTACTTC,CAWKFSGGAETQYF